Presented here are 14 T cell receptor beta chains from one specimen sequenced in a study of cytomegalovirus exposure and HLA in healthy donors. It was with 60 Vbeta and 13 Jbeta primers that the PCR ran. Sequenced by immunoSEQ multiplex PCR; TCRdb stores in-frame clones only, minus some. The sample includes some 100,000 clones, 70% to 80% of them seen just once. Material for sequencing was PBMCs. These receptors were collected from a man aged 50 to 59 in good health and CMV-seropositive.

The chain carries TRBV6-6 and TRBJ2-7; D might be TRBD2 (5 bases). This CDR3 has 16 amino acids. V shed 2 bases and J shed 1 base, with 15 bases lying between them. Germline loops: CDR1 MNHNY, CDR2 SVGAGI (reference sequence). The CDR3: CASSYGGSSGSYEQYF. DNA for the CDR3: TGTGCCAGCAGTTACGGTGGGTCTTCGGGGTCCTACGAGCAGTACTTC.

This clone was picked up a small number of times. The V call is TRBV6-1, the J call TRBJ2-1, with TRBD1 matching over 7 bases. Unmatched junction bases numbered 10, after V lost 6 bases and J lost 5 bases. The germline gives CDR1 MNHNS, CDR2 SASEGT. The CDR3 totals 15 residues. This chain's CDR3 is CASRKSGQVDNEQFF. CDR3 sequence (DNA): TGTGCCAGCAGAAAGTCAGGACAGGTTGACAATGAGCAGTTCTTC.

The CDR3 coding sequence is TGTGCCAGCAGCTTGGGAACGGGGATCTCCTATGGCTACACCTTC. This translates into CASSLGTGISYGYTF. V and J are TRBV5-4 and TRBJ1-2; D call uncertain. The CDR3 contains 15 residues. V was trimmed by 0 bases and J by 4 bases, leaving 13 bases between them. Germline V CDR1 and CDR2: SGHNT, YYREEE (reference sequence). Combining the CDR3 with reference TRBV5-4 and TRBJ1-2 gives the whole variable domain ETGVTQSPTHLIKTRGQQVTLRCSSQSGHNTVSWYQQALGQGPQFIFQYYREEENGRGNFPPRFSGLQFPNYSSELNVNALELDDSALYLCASSLGTGISYGYTFGSGTRLTVV.

The CDR3, as DNA: TGTGCCAGTTCTCAGGGGGTAATAGGCACCGGGGAGCTGTTTTTT. Translation gives CASSQGVIGTGELFF. The chain links TRBV19 to TRBJ2-2; TRBD1 aligns across 7 bases. Per germline, CDR1 LNHDA and CDR2 SQIVND (reference sequence). This CDR3 comprises 15 residues. Trimming at V came to 8 bases and at J to 4 bases, leaving 10 bases not matched to a gene. Looking up the rest from reference TRBV19 and TRBJ2-2 gives the full variable domain: DGGITQSPKYLFRKEGQNVTLSCEQNLNHDAMYWYRQDPGQGLRLIYYSQIVNDFQKGDIAEGYSVSREKKESFPLTVTSAQKNPTAFYLCASSQGVIGTGELFFGEGSRLTVL.

V and J are TRBV18 and TRBJ1-1; TRBD1 is a possible D gene (5 bases). The germline CDR1 and CDR2 sequences are KGHSH and LQKENI. The V end lost 0 bases, the J end lost 5 bases, and 7 bases lay between the germline ends. This CDR3 is built from 13 residues. The CDR3: CASSPPGGTEAFF. The DNA for the CDR3 is TGTGCCAGCTCACCACCCGGGGGGACTGAAGCTTTCTTT.

The J gene is TRBJ2-7, the V gene TRBV4-2; 7 bases align to TRBD2. This CDR3 contains 15 residues. Germline CDR1 is LGHNA and CDR2 is YNFKEQ. The V segment lost 4 bases and the J segment 2 bases; nucleotides outside the gene matches: 8. The CDR3 coding sequence is TGTGCCAGCAGCCCAATACTAGCGTCAGCCTACGAGCAGTACTTC. Translation: CASSPILASAYEQYF.

The rearrangement joins TRBV5-1 to TRBJ1-2; 7 bases align to TRBD1. Trimming took 0 bases from V and 2 from J; bases not matched to a gene: 10. CDR3 length: 17 amino acids. Germline CDR1 reads SGHRS; CDR2 reads YFSETQ. CDR3 residues: CASSLVAGGSSNYGYTF. The CDR3 DNA reads TGCGCCAGCAGCTTGGTGGCAGGGGGGTCTTCGAACTATGGCTACACCTTC.

This clone has just a few counts. The genes are TRBV6-5 and TRBJ1-6; 8 nucleotides match TRBD1. J gave up 10 bases and V 5 bases, and 7 bases lay outside the gene matches. Germline V gives CDR1 MNHEY, CDR2 SVGAGI. The CDR3 contains 14 residues. The CDR3 bases are TGTGCCAGCAGTATTCAGGGGGCACGCTCACCCCTCCACTTT. Translating it yields CASSIQGARSPLHF.

The chain combines TRBV30 with TRBJ2-1; 12 bases are shared with TRBD2. CDR1 is GTSNPN, CDR2 SVGIG, per germline (reference sequence). This CDR3 comprises 15 residues. V lost 3 bases and J lost 7; bases outside the gene matches: 7. DNA of the CDR3: TGTGCCTGGAGGATGACTAGCGGGAGTAGGAATGAGCAGTTCTTC. As protein: CAWRMTSGSRNEQFF.

The rearrangement uses TRBV10-3 and TRBJ2-6; TRBD2 aligns across 15 bases. The germline V gene encodes CDR1 ENHRY and CDR2 SYGVKD. This CDR3 region has 21 residues. Losses at the gene ends were 4 bases for V and 0 bases for J; bases not matched to a gene: 10. CDR3 nucleotide sequence: TGTGCCATCAGTGGGATCGGGACTAGCGGGGGGCTACACTCTGGGGCCAACGTCCTGACTTTC. It encodes CAISGIGTSGGLHSGANVLTF.

The rearrangement links TRBV6-5 to TRBJ1-2, with D uncertain. CDR1 is MNHEY and CDR2 is SVGAGI in the germline V gene. The CDR3 spans 13 residues. V was trimmed by 0 bases and J by 7 bases, leaving 9 bases between them. CDR3 sequence: CASSYSIGAGYTF. The DNA for the CDR3 is TGTGCCAGCAGTTACTCGATCGGTGCTGGCTACACCTTC.

The chain combines TRBV28 with TRBJ2-5; TRBD1 aligns across 7 bases. The end of the DNA is better explained by TRBJ2-7, so the J call may be wrong. CDR3 length: 13 residues. Germline V gives CDR1 MDHEN, CDR2 SYDVKM. In nucleotides, the CDR3 is TGTGCCAGCACTACAGGGGTCACCTACGAGCAGTACTTC. Its protein is CASTTGVTYEQYF.

The rearrangement joins TRBV6-5 to TRBJ2-7; 10 bases match TRBD2. The ends lost 0 bases at V and 6 bases at J; junction bases unmatched: 5. Germline V gene data show CDR1 as MNHEY and CDR2 as SVGAGI. CDR3 size: 15 residues. The CDR3 bases are TGTGCCAGCAGTTACTCGTCTAGCGGGAGTATCGAGCAGTACTTC. Translating gives CASSYSSSGSIEQYF.

This sequence joins TRBV30 and TRBJ1-6, with 9 positions matching TRBD1. V shed 2 bases and J 7 bases; nucleotides not matched to a gene: 3. The CDR3 runs 14 residues. The V gene's germline CDR1 is GTSNPN and CDR2 SVGIG (reference sequence). The CDR3 bases are TGTGCCTGGAGTCTCGGGACAGGGAATTCACCCCTCCACTTT. Amino acid sequence: CAWSLGTGNSPLHF.